The 12 T cell receptor beta chains reported below all come from one sample, sequenced in a study of cytomegalovirus exposure and HLA in healthy donors. The PCR was carried out with 60 Vbeta primers and 13 Jbeta primers. This table comes from immunoSEQ multiplex PCR, and its TCRdb copy is limited to in-frame clones, with some not included. The table includes 100,000 to 150,000 clones, 75% to 85% detected once. The sample consisted of PBMCs. The receptor source for this set is a woman aged 45-60 years in good health and CMV-seropositive.

The CDR3 spells CASSRRQAGNTIYF. The CDR3 DNA is TGTGCCAGCAGCCGTCGACAGGCTGGAAACACCATATATTTT. The V call is TRBV5-6, the J call TRBJ1-3, with TRBD1 as a possible D gene (6 bases). Per germline, CDR1 SGHDT and CDR2 YYEEEE. The CDR3 spans 14 residues. Trimming pared 4 bases from V and 2 bases from J, leaving 10 bases between.

The DNA for the CDR3 is TGTGCCAGCAGCTGGACAGCCATTGGGAATGGCTACACCTTC. Translating it yields CASSWTAIGNGYTF. The rearrangement joins TRBV6-5 to TRBJ1-2; the D gene is possibly TRBD1 (6 bases). Trimming stripped 6 bases from V and 6 bases from J, with 17 bases between. Germline V gives CDR1 MNHEY, CDR2 SVGAGI. The CDR3 sequence is 14 residues long.

J is TRBJ2-2 and V is TRBV27; 9 bases map to TRBD2. V was pared by 5 bases and J by 3 bases, with 4 bases of the junction left unmatched. In germline, CDR1 is MNHEY, CDR2 SMNVEV (reference sequence). The CDR3 consists of 15 residues. The CDR3 region is CASSQTSGYTGELFF. CDR3 DNA sequence: TGTGCCAGCAGTCAGACTAGCGGTTACACCGGGGAGCTGTTTTTT.

This chain joins TRBV5-4 and TRBJ2-3; 10 bases align to TRBD2. Germline lookup yields CDR1 SGHNT and CDR2 YYREEE (reference sequence). Trimming removed 0 bases from V and 0 bases from J; junction bases left unmatched: 4. The length of the CDR3 is 17 residues. The CDR3 sequence is CASSLDPTSGSTDTQYF. CDR3 coding DNA: TGTGCCAGCAGCTTGGATCCGACTAGCGGGAGCACAGATACGCAGTATTTT.

This chain connects TRBV7-2 to TRBJ2-3; 7 nucleotides align to TRBD1. Germline lookup yields CDR1 SGHTA and CDR2 FQGNSA. The CDR3 has 14 amino acids. V shed 1 base, J shed 4 bases, and the junction held 2 bases outside the gene matches. The CDR3 sequence is CASSLGQGADTQYF. For the CDR3, the DNA is TGTGCCAGCAGCTTAGGACAGGGTGCAGATACGCAGTATTTT.

This chain uses TRBV9 with TRBJ1-5; tentative D call: TRBD1 (6 bases). In germline, CDR1 is SGDLS, CDR2 YYNGEE. Deletions cut 0 bases from V and 9 bases from J, with 16 bases between. This CDR3 spans 15 amino acids. This chain's CDR3 is CASSVGGTRDGPQHF. CDR3 DNA: TGTGCCAGCAGCGTAGGAGGGACACGAGATGGGCCCCAGCATTTT.

The chain combines TRBV2 with TRBJ1-1; D is unclear. This CDR3 contains 13 residues. Looked up from germline, CDR1 is SNHLY and CDR2 is FYNNEI. V shed 6 bases and J shed 1 base, with 9 bases lying between them. CDR3 sequence reads: CASSGDWNTEAFF. CDR3 sequence (DNA): TGTGCCAGCAGCGGAGACTGGAACACTGAAGCTTTCTTT.

The chain links TRBV7-3 to TRBJ2-3; 9 bases map to TRBD2. This CDR3 has 14 amino acids. Germline V gene sequence: CDR1 SGHTA, CDR2 FQGTGA. The V and J ends lost 3 bases and 6 bases, in that order; junction bases with no gene match: 4. The DNA of the CDR3 is TGTGCCAGCAGCTTGGGACTAGCCTCGGATACGCAGTATTTT. It is translated as CASSLGLASDTQYF.

CDR3 nucleotides: TGTGCCAGCTCCCCTACCACAGGGTATGATTTTGGCTACACCTTC. Translated: CASSPTTGYDFGYTF. J is TRBJ1-2 and V is TRBV18, with D possibly being TRBD1 (6 bases). Trimming cost V 6 bases and J 7 bases, with 21 bases left between them. This CDR3 contains 15 residues. Germline assignment: CDR1 KGHSH and CDR2 LQKENI.

V and J are TRBV6-5 and TRBJ2-2, with a possible D match to TRBD1 (6 bases). V dropped 6 bases and J dropped 0 bases, with 11 bases sitting between them. The CDR3 consists of 15 residues. The germline CDR1 and CDR2 sequences are MNHEY and SVGAGI. CDR3 nucleotides: TGTGCCAGCAGATTACAGGGTCCGAACACCGGGGAGCTGTTTTTT. Protein product: CASRLQGPNTGELFF.

This clone was seen only a few times. The chain joins TRBV20-1 to TRBJ2-7; D is ambiguous. V was cut by 6 bases and J by 2 bases, with 8 bases left in between. Germline-derived CDR1 and CDR2 are DFQATT and SNEGSKA (reference sequence). This CDR3 spans 11 amino acids. CDR3 DNA sequence: TGCAGTGCCCCTCTCGCCTACGAGCAGTACTTC. Translating gives CSAPLAYEQYF.

This clone was observed a few times. This chain joins TRBV19 and TRBJ1-1; D gene uncertain. This CDR3 comprises 13 residues. Trimming removed 2 bases at V and 3 bases at J, with 7 bases between. Germline V gene data show CDR1 as LNHDA and CDR2 as SQIVND (reference sequence). CDR3 bases: TGTGCCAGTAGTATAATCGGGTACACTGAAGCTTTCTTT. Its translation is CASSIIGYTEAFF. The whole variable domain, remainder taken from reference TRBV19 and TRBJ1-1, is DGGITQSPKYLFRKEGQNVTLSCEQNLNHDAMYWYRQDPGQGLRLIYYSQIVNDFQKGDIAEGYSVSREKKESFPLTVTSAQKNPTAFYLCASSIIGYTEAFFGQGTRLTVV.